Each of the 32 T cell receptor beta chains below was sequenced from the same sample in a study of blood T cell repertoires in COVID-19. The assay was immunoSEQ multiplex PCR, and TCRdb's table has in-frame clones only and misses some. This repertoire shows about 140,000 clones, roughly 79% found once; its top ten account for around 8.4%. Sequencing input: peripheral blood. These receptors were obtained from a human donor in a cohort sampled during active COVID-19.

This rearrangement joins TRBV6-5 to TRBJ1-1; 7 nucleotides align to TRBD1. Germline loops: CDR1 MNHEY, CDR2 SVGAGI. The CDR3 totals 14 residues. V lost 7 bases, J lost 5 bases, and 10 bases stayed unmatched. The CDR3 DNA follows: TGTGCCAGCACCCACCGGGACAGAAGGACTGAAGCTTTCTTT. It yields the protein CASTHRDRRTEAFF.

DNA of the CDR3: TGTGCCAGCAGCAGGCCCGGGACAGGGGTGGGGAACACTGAAGCTTTCTTT. This gives the protein CASSRPGTGVGNTEAFF. The chain links TRBV5-4 to TRBJ1-1; 10 bases match TRBD1. This CDR3 is 17 amino acids long. Germline CDR1 SGHNT, CDR2 YYREEE (reference sequence). V gave up 4 bases and J gave up 1 base; unmatched junction bases: 10.

V is TRBV29-1 and J is TRBJ1-1; maybe TRBD1 (6 bases). Trimming removed 7 bases from V and 0 bases from J, with 9 bases in between. Germline V gene sequence: CDR1 SQVTM, CDR2 ANQGSEA. This CDR3 spans 12 amino acids. This chain's CDR3 is CSGGQMNTEAFF. CDR3 sequence (DNA): TGCAGCGGGGGGCAGATGAACACTGAAGCTTTCTTT. Full variable domain (missing parts from reference TRBV29-1 and TRBJ1-1): SAVISQKPSRDICQRGTSLTIQCQVDSQVTMMFWYRQQPGQSLTLIATANQGSEATYESGFVIDKFPISRPNLTFSTLTVSNMSPEDSSIYLCSGGQMNTEAFFGQGTRLTVV.

This clone was counted a few times. The J gene is TRBJ1-2, the V gene TRBV27; no clear D gene. Looked up from germline, CDR1 is MNHEY and CDR2 is SMNVEV (reference sequence). The CDR3 has 14 residues. Trimming stripped 5 bases from V and 4 bases from J, with 14 bases between. The CDR3 nucleotides read TGTGCCAGCAGTATCAGAACTACCGGCTATGGCTACACCTTC. This encodes CASSIRTTGYGYTF.

This clone appeared a few times. The chain uses TRBV28 and TRBJ1-3; D unresolved. Per the germline V gene, CDR1 is MDHEN and CDR2 is SYDVKM. Trimming removed 5 bases from V and 0 bases from J, with 11 bases in between. CDR3 length: 15 residues. The CDR3 spells CASSRGRSSGNTIYF. The CDR3 nucleotides are TGTGCCAGCAGTCGCGGGCGAAGCTCTGGAAACACCATATATTTT. The full variable domain, rest sourced from reference TRBV28 and TRBJ1-3, is DVKVTQSSRYLVKRTGEKVFLECVQDMDHENMFWYRQDPGLGLRLIYFSYDVKMKEKGDIPEGYSVSREKKERFSLILESASTNQTSMYLCASSRGRSSGNTIYFGEGSWLTVV.

This chain joins TRBV29-1 and TRBJ1-2, with a weak D call TRBD1 (6 bases). Between the trimmed V and J ends, which lost 5 bases and 8 bases, there was a span of 18 bases. CDR3 length: 13 amino acids. CDR1 is SQVTM, CDR2 ANQGSEA, per germline. CDR3 residues: CSVHAREGGGYTF. The CDR3 DNA sequence: TGCAGCGTTCATGCCCGGGAGGGGGGCGGCTACACCTTC.

This clone was detected once. The gene calls are TRBV5-1 and TRBJ2-3; 8 bases align to TRBD2. The CDR3 has 15 amino acids. Unmatched junction bases numbered 6, after V lost 1 base and J lost 5 bases. Germline CDR1 reads SGHRS; CDR2 reads YFSETQ. This CDR3 reads CASSLILAGGDTQYF. For the CDR3, the DNA is TGCGCCAGCAGCTTGATTCTAGCGGGCGGAGATACGCAGTATTTT.

This sequence joins TRBV7-9 and TRBJ1-4; D is unresolved. Trimming pared 1 base from V and 0 bases from J, leaving 6 bases between. Per the germline V gene, CDR1 is SEHNR and CDR2 is FQNEAQ (reference sequence). CDR3 length: 15 amino acids. The CDR3 nucleotides are TGTGCCAGCAGCTTAGGACTGGCAACTAATGAAAAACTGTTTTTT. Translated, it gives CASSLGLATNEKLFF.

The chain has TRBV7-2 and TRBJ1-1; D call uncertain. Trimming took 1 base from V and 7 from J, leaving 19 bases between them. Per the germline V gene, CDR1 is SGHTA and CDR2 is FQGNSA. CDR3 size: 16 residues. The CDR3 here is CASSLEFRILDGEAFF. The CDR3, as DNA: TGTGCCAGCAGCTTAGAATTCAGAATCCTAGATGGTGAAGCTTTCTTT.

This chain joins TRBV18 and TRBJ2-5; 12 bases are a match to TRBD2. In germline, CDR1 is KGHSH, CDR2 LQKENI. CDR3 length equals 19 residues. Trimming at V came to 3 bases and at J to 0 bases, leaving 11 bases not matched to a gene. The CDR3 DNA sequence: TGTGCCAGCTCACCGACGGTAGGACTAGCGGGAAACAACCAAGAGACCCAGTACTTC. Translated: CASSPTVGLAGNNQETQYF.

In DNA form, the CDR3 reads TGTGCCAGCACCCCGACAGAGAGCTCCTACGAGCAGTACTTC. Protein: CASTPTESSYEQYF. The chain joins TRBV6-6 to TRBJ2-7; TRBD1 might be the D (5 bases). V was pared by 7 bases and J by 0 bases, with 13 bases between. The CDR3 is made up of 14 amino acids. Looked up from germline, CDR1 is MNHNY and CDR2 is SVGAGI (reference sequence).

V is TRBV15 and J is TRBJ2-5, with D uncertain. Germline V gene data show CDR1 as LNHNV and CDR2 as YYDKDF (reference sequence). V was clipped by 0 bases and J by 7 bases, with 6 bases between them. This CDR3 is built from 12 residues. The CDR3 reads CATSRDYGTQYF. The CDR3 nucleotides read TGTGCCACCAGCAGAGATTACGGGACCCAGTACTTC.

This clone has only a few counts. The chain employs TRBV6-5 and TRBJ1-1; 7 bases map to TRBD1. Trimming took 6 bases from V and 6 from J; bases not matched to a gene: 7. This CDR3 is 13 amino acids long. The germline CDR1 and CDR2 sequences are MNHEY and SVGAGI. The CDR3 spells CASSVDRVAEAFF. Written as DNA, the CDR3 is TGTGCCAGCAGCGTTGACAGGGTCGCTGAAGCTTTCTTT.

The chain links TRBV19 to TRBJ2-6; 8 bases map to TRBD1. J was trimmed by 1 base and V by 5 bases; bases with no gene match: 16. The germline CDR1 and CDR2 sequences are LNHDA and SQIVND (reference sequence). CDR3 length: 20 residues. The chain's CDR3 is CASSRTTGTGYFSGANVLTF. CDR3 coding DNA: TGTGCCAGTAGTCGAACTACCGGGACAGGTTATTTTTCTGGGGCCAACGTCCTGACTTTC.

A single count supports this clone. The V gene is TRBV10-1, the J gene TRBJ2-1, with TRBD1 identical over 8 bases. Germline V gene sequence: CDR1 WNHNN, CDR2 SYGVQD (reference sequence). The CDR3 has 13 residues. V was clipped by 7 bases and J by 6 bases; unmatched bases: 5. CDR3 region: CASKTGVSNEQFF. DNA of the CDR3: TGCGCCAGCAAGACAGGGGTAAGCAATGAGCAGTTCTTC.

The genes are TRBV5-6 and TRBJ2-3; 11 nucleotides align to TRBD2. CDR1 and CDR2 (germline): SGHDT, YYEEEE. V gave up 4 bases and J gave up 1 base; unmatched junction bases: 8. This CDR3 region has 17 residues. The CDR3 DNA reads as TGTGCCAGCAGCGAACCGACGGGACTAGCGGGCACAGATACGCAGTATTTT. This encodes CASSEPTGLAGTDTQYF.

The genes are TRBV28 and TRBJ1-6, with TRBD1 as a possible D gene (5 bases). Trimming left V 5 bases short and J 9 bases short, with 17 bases between. This CDR3 is 15 amino acids long. The germline gives CDR1 MDHEN, CDR2 SYDVKM. The CDR3 DNA reads as TGTGCCAGCAGTCACCGACAGTCCGGCAGTTCACCCCTCCACTTT. Its protein is CASSHRQSGSSPLHF.

This rearrangement joins TRBV5-4 to TRBJ2-3, with 7 bases identical to TRBD1. The V gene's germline CDR1 is SGHNT and CDR2 YYREEE (reference sequence). J gave up 6 bases and V 4 bases, and 20 bases lay outside the gene matches. The CDR3 contains 18 residues. CDR3 coding DNA: TGTGCCAGCAGCCCCCTGCCCGGGACAGCTTACTACACGGATACGCAGTATTTT. Its protein product is CASSPLPGTAYYTDTQYF.

This clone was recorded a few times. The V and J genes are TRBV5-1 and TRBJ2-2; perhaps TRBD2 as D (5 bases). The CDR3 covers 17 residues. In germline, CDR1 is SGHRS, CDR2 YFSETQ. The germline V and J ends were trimmed by 4 bases and 1 base, with 17 bases remaining between them. The CDR3 reads CASSPFSRSGNTGELFF. CDR3 coding DNA: TGCGCCAGCAGCCCGTTCTCCCGCAGCGGGAACACCGGGGAGCTGTTTTTT.

In its sample, this clone was seen a few times. The chain is built from TRBV5-6 and TRBJ2-5; D is perhaps TRBD1 (5 bases). The CDR3 spans 17 residues. Trimming shortened V by 4 bases and J by 2 bases, and 21 bases separated the two germline ends. Germline CDR1 SGHDT, CDR2 YYEEEE. DNA for the CDR3: TGTGCCAGCAGCGTACCCCAGGGATCGGTGGCTCAAGAGACCCAGTACTTC. Amino acid sequence: CASSVPQGSVAQETQYF.

The genes are TRBV29-1 and TRBJ2-1; 9 bases are a match to TRBD2. The CDR3 spans 15 residues. V dropped 3 bases and J dropped 3; count of bases not matched to a gene: 6. Germline loops: CDR1 SQVTM, CDR2 ANQGSEA. As DNA, the CDR3 is TGCAGCGTTGAGGGGCGGGAGGGCCGCTACAATGAGCAGTTCTTC. Residues: CSVEGREGRYNEQFF.

The V call is TRBV6-1, the J call TRBJ2-7, with TRBD1 matching over 9 bases. Unmatched junction bases numbered 6, after V lost 0 bases and J lost 3 bases. CDR1 MNHNS and CDR2 SASEGT come from the germline V gene. CDR3 length equals 16 residues. CDR3 residues: CASSEAIGTGHYEQYF. The CDR3 DNA is TGTGCCAGCAGTGAAGCAATAGGGACAGGGCACTACGAGCAGTACTTC.

The rearrangement joins TRBV6-5 to TRBJ1-5; D gene unclear. Trimming took 0 bases from V and 15 from J, leaving 15 bases between them. The CDR3 has 13 residues. From germline, CDR1 is MNHEY and CDR2 SVGAGI. CDR3 in DNA: TGTGCCAGCAGTTACTCGTTGGCAGCGCGGCGGCATTTT. It codes for CASSYSLAARRHF.

This clone has a single count. The chain combines TRBV11-2 with TRBJ2-7, with a possible D match to TRBD2 (6 bases). CDR1 is SGHAT, CDR2 FQNNGV, per germline. This CDR3 spans 16 amino acids. V lost 4 bases, J lost 5 bases, and 21 bases lay in between. DNA for the CDR3: TGTGCCAGCAGCTCACGGGGCAGGGAGGTCTCGAACGAGCAGTACTTC. This translates into CASSSRGREVSNEQYF.

The chain's CDR3 is CASSYTGVGTDTQYF. In nucleotides, the CDR3 is TGTGCCAGCAGCTACACAGGGGTTGGCACAGATACGCAGTATTTT. The chain recombines TRBV14 with TRBJ2-3; TRBD1 aligns across 7 bases. This CDR3 region has 15 residues. V dropped 5 bases and J dropped 1; count of bases not matched to a gene: 6. Germline CDR1 reads SGHDN; CDR2 reads FVKESK.

CDR3 sequence: CASSNRGVDEQYF. In nucleotides, the CDR3 is TGTGCCAGCAGCAACAGGGGGGTGGACGAGCAGTACTTC. V gene TRBV5-6 combines with J gene TRBJ2-7; 8 bases line up with TRBD1. This CDR3 region has 13 residues. V lost 4 bases to trimming and J lost 5 bases; unmatched junction nucleotides: 5. Germline V gene lookup returns CDR1 SGHDT and CDR2 YYEEEE. Based on the CDR3 plus reference TRBV5-6 and TRBJ2-7, the full variable domain is DAGVTQSPTHLIKTRGQQVTLRCSPKSGHDTVSWYQQALGQGPQFIFQYYEEEERQRGNFPDRFSGHQFPNYSSELNVNALLLGDSALYLCASSNRGVDEQYFGPGTRLTVT.

The chain carries TRBV18 and TRBJ2-7; D remains ambiguous. Trimming stripped 2 bases from V and 2 bases from J, with 4 bases between. CDR1 is KGHSH, CDR2 LQKENI, per germline. The CDR3 runs to 12 residues. The CDR3 protein is CASSPRAYEQYF. CDR3 DNA sequence: TGTGCCAGCTCACCAAGAGCCTACGAGCAGTACTTC.

The rearrangement uses TRBV6-2 or TRBV6-3 and TRBJ2-7; TRBD1 matches 9 bases. Germline V CDR1 and CDR2: MNHEY, SVGEGT. With 5 bases clipped from V and 5 bases from J, the junction kept 1 base outside the gene matches. CDR3 length: 12 residues. DNA of the CDR3: TGTGCCAGCAGTGGGGACAGGGACGAGCAGTACTTC. Its translation: CASSGDRDEQYF.

This chain joins TRBV5-6 and TRBJ2-7, with TRBD2 matching 8 bases. Losses at the gene ends were 0 bases for V and 4 bases for J; bases not matched to a gene: 15. This CDR3 has 18 residues. From germline, CDR1 is SGHDT and CDR2 YYEEEE. Written as DNA, the CDR3 is TGTGCCAGCAGCTTGGGTGCCCGAGAAGGTAGCGGGACATACGAGCAGTACTTC. Its translation: CASSLGAREGSGTYEQYF.

The chain carries TRBV9 and TRBJ2-3; D perhaps matches TRBD2 (6 bases). The germline V and J ends were trimmed by 4 bases and 3 bases, with 12 bases remaining between them. Germline CDR1 SGDLS, CDR2 YYNGEE. This CDR3 is built from 14 residues. Here the CDR3 reads CASSSQGTTDTQYF. CDR3 bases: TGTGCCAGCAGCTCCCAAGGGACTACAGATACGCAGTATTTT.

The genes are TRBV9 and TRBJ2-7, with TRBD1 matching over 9 bases. Germline-derived CDR1 and CDR2 are SGDLS and YYNGEE. The CDR3 consists of 14 residues. V gave up 4 bases and J gave up 2 bases; unmatched junction bases: 4. CDR3 bases: TGTGCCAGCAGCCCGGGACAGGGCGCCTACGAGCAGTACTTC. Its protein product is CASSPGQGAYEQYF. The full variable domain, rest sourced from reference TRBV9 and TRBJ2-7, is DSGVTQTPKHLITATGQRVTLRCSPRSGDLSVYWYQQSLDQGLQFLIQYYNGEERAKGNILERFSAQQFPDLHSELNLSSLELGDSALYFCASSPGQGAYEQYFGPGTRLTVT.

V is TRBV7-6 and J is TRBJ2-3; TRBD2 matches 8 bases. The CDR3 covers 15 residues. Germline CDR1 is SGHVS and CDR2 is FNYEAQ. The J segment lost 4 bases and the V segment lost 4 bases, leaving 7 bases of the junction unmatched. CDR3: CASSSHSGNSDTQYF. CDR3 nucleotide sequence: TGTGCCAGCAGCTCCCATAGCGGGAACTCAGATACGCAGTATTTT.